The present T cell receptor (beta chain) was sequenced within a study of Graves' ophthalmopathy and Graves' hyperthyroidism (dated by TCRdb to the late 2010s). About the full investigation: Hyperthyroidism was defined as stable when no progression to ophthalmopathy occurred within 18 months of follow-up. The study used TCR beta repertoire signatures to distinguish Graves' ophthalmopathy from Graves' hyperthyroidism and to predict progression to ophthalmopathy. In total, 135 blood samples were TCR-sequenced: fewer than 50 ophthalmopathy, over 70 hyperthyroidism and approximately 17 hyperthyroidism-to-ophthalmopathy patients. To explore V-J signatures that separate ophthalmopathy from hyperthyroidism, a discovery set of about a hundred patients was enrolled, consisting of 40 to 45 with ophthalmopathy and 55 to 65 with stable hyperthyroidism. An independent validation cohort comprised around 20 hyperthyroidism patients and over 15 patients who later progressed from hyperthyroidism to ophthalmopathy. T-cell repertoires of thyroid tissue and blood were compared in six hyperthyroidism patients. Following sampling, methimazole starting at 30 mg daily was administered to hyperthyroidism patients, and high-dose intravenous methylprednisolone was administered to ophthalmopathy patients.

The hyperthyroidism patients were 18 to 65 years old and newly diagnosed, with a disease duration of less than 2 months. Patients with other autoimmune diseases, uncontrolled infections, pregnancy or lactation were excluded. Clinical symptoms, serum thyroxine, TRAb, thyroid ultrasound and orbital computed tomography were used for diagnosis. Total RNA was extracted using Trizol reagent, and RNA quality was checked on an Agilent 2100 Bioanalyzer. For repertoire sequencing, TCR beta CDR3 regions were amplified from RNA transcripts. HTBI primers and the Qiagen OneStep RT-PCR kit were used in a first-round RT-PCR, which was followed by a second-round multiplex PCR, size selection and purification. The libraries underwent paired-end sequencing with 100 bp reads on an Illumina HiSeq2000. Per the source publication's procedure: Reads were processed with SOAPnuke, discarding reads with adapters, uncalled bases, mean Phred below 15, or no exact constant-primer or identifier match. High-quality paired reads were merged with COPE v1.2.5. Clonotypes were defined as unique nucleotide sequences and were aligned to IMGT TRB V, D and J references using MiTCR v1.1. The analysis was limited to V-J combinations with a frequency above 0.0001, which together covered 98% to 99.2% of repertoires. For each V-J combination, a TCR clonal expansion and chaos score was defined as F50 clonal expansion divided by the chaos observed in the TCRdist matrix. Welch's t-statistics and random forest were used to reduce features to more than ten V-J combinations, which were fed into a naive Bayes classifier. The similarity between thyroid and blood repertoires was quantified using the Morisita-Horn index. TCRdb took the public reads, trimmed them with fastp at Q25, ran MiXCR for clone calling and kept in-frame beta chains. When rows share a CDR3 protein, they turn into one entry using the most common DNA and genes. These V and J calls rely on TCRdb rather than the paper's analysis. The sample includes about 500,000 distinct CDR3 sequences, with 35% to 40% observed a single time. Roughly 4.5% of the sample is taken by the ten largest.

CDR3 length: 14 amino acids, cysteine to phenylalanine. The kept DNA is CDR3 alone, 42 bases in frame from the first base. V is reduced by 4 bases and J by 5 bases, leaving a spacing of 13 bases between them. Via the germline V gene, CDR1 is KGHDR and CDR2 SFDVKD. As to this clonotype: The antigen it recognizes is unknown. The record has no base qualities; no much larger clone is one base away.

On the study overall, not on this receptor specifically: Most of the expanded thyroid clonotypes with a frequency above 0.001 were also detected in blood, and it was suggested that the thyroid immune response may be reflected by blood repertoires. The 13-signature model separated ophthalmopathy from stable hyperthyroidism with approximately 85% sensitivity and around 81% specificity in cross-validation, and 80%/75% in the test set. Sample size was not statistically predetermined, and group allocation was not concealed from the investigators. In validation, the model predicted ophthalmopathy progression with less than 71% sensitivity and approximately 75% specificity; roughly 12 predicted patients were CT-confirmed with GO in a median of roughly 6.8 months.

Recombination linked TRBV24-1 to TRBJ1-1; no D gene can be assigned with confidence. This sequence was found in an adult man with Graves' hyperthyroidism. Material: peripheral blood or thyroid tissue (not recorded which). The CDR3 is CATSDSGDRTEAFF. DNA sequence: TGTGCCACCAGTGACTCAGGTGACCGAACTGAAGCTTTCTTT.